What follows describes a single TCR beta chain. Its target is unknown. Autoimmune disease history or systemic immunosuppression led to patients being barred. Trimming took 4 bases from V and 3 from J; bases not matched to a gene: 8. The CDR3 totals 15 residues. The V gene's germline CDR1 is LNHDA and CDR2 SQIVND (reference sequence). The table came from immunoSEQ multiplex PCR; TCRdb's copy has only in-frame clones and leaves some out. The sample records some 72,000 clones, roughly four fifths being singletons. The data are from a study of OX40 agonist ivuxolimab in advanced cancers. The study's findings and limits: Low normalized T-cell clonal expansion was also seen in some nonresponders. Patients who responded partially at 0.1-3.0 mg/kg showed clonal expansion ranking among the lowest. Expanded clones were, on average, more numerous in CD8+ T cells than in CD4+.

This clonotype was obtained from an adult with an advanced solid tumor such as melanoma, head and neck, liver or kidney cancer. The sequenced sample was CD4+ or CD8+ T cells sorted from blood, obtained in a trial of the OX40 agonist ivuxolimab. The rearrangement uses TRBV19 and TRBJ2-5; the match to TRBD1 covers 7 bases. CDR3 region: CASSRGQAAEETQYF. The CDR3 nucleotides read TGTGCCAGTAGTAGAGGACAGGCAGCAGAAGAGACCCAGTACTTC.